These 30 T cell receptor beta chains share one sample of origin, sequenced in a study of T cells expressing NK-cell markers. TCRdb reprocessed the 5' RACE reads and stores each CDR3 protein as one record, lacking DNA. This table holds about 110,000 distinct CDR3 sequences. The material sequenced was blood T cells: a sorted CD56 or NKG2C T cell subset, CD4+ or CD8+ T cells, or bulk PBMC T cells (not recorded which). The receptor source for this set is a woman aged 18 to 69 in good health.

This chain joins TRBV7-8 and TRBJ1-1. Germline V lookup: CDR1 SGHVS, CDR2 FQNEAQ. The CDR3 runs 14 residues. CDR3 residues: CASSWEAGNTEAFF.

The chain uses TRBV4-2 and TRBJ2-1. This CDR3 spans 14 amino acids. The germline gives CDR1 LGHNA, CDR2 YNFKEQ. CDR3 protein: CASSQDLAGNEQFF.

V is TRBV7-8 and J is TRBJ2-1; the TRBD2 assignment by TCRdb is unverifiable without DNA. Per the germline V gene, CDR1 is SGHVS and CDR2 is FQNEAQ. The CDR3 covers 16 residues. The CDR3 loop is CASSLFQREILNEQFF.

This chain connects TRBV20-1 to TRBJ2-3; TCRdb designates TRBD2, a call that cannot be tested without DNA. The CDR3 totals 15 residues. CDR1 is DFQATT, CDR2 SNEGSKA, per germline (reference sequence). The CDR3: CSARRTSGSPDTQYF.

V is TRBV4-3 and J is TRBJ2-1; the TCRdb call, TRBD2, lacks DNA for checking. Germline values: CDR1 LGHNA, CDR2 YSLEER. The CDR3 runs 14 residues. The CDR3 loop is CATAPGLLYNEQFF.

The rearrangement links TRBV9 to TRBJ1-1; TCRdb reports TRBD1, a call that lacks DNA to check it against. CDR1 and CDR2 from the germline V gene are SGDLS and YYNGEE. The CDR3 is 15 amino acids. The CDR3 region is CASSFHPEGGTEAFF.

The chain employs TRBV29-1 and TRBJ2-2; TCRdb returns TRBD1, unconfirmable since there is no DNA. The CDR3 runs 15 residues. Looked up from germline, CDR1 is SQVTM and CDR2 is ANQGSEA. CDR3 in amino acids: CSAAQTGLNTGELFF.

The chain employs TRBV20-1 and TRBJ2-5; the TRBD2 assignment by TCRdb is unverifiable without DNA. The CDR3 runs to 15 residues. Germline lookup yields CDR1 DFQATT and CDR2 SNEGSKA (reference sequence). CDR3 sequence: CSAEVPGRPQETQYF.

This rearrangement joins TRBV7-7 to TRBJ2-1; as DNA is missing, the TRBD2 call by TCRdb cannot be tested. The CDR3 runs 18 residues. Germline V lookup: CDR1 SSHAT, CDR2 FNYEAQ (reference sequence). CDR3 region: CASSPGLAGGGSYNEQFF.

The CDR3 loop reads CASSPGGLNEQFF. The genes are TRBV12-3 or TRBV12-4 and TRBJ2-1; TCRdb's D call, TRBD1, is unchecked because there is no DNA. The CDR3 covers 13 residues.

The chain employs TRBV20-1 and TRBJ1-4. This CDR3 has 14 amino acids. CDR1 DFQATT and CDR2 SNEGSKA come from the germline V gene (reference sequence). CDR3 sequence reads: CSARQVATNEKLFF.

The chain's CDR3 is CASSLNAGLSYNEQFF. The rearrangement uses TRBV7-6 and TRBJ2-1; TCRdb gives TRBD1 as the D gene, but with no DNA this cannot be confirmed. Germline lookup yields CDR1 SGHVS and CDR2 FNYEAQ. This CDR3 has 16 residues.

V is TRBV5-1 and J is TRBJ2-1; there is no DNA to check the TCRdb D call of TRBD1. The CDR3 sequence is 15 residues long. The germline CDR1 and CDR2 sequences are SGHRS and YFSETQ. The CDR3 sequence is CASSLAGGSSNEQFF.

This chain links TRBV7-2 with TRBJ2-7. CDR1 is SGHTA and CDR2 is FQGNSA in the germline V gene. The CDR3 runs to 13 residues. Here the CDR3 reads CASSLGGYYEQYF.

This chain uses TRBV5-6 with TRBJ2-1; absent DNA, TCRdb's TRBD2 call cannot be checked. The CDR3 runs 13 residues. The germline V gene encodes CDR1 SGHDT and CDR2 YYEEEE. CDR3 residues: CASSLSSGSEQFF.

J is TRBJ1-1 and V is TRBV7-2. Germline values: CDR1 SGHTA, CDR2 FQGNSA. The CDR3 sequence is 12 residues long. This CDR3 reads CASSWTGTEAFF.

The CDR3: CASSRGLAGVSSYNEQFF. The gene calls are TRBV6-1 and TRBJ2-1; TCRdb returns TRBD2, unconfirmable since there is no DNA. The length of the CDR3 is 18 residues. Germline V lookup: CDR1 MNHNS, CDR2 SASEGT.

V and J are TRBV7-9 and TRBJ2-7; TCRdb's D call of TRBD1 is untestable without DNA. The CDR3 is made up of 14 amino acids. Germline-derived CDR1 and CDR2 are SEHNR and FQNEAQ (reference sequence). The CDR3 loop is CASSLVTTGYEQYF. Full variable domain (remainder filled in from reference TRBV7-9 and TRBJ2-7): DTGVSQNPRHKITKRGQNVTFRCDPISEHNRLYWYRQTLGQGPEFLTYFQNEAQLEKSRLLSDRFSAERPKGSFSTLEIQRTEQGDSAMYLCASSLVTTGYEQYFGPGTRLTVT.

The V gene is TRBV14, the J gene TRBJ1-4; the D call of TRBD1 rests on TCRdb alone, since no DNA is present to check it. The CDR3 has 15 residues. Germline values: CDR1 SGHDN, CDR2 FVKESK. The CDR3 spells CASSQKAGNYEKLFF.

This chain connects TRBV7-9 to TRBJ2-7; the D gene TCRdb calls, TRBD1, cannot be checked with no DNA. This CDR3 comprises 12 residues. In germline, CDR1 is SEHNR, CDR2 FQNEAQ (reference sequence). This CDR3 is CASSLRTDEQYF.

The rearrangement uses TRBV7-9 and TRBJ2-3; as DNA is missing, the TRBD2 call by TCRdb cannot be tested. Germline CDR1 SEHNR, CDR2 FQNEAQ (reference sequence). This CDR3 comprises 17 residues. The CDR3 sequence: CASSPRTSGSGGDTQYF.

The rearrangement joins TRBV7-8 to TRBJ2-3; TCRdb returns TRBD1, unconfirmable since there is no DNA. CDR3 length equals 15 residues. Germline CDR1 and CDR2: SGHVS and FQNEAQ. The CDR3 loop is CASSPRVGSTDTQYF.

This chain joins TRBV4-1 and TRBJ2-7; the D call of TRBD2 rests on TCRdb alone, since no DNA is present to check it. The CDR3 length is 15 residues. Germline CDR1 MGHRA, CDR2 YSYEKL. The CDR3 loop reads CASSVAGGSSYEQYF.

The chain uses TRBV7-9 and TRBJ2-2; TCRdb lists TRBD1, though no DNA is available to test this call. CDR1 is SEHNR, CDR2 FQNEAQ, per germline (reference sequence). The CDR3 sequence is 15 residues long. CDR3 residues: CASSSRGLWTGELFF. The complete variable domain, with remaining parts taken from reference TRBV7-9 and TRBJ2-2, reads DTGVSQNPRHKITKRGQNVTFRCDPISEHNRLYWYRQTLGQGPEFLTYFQNEAQLEKSRLLSDRFSAERPKGSFSTLEIQRTEQGDSAMYLCASSSRGLWTGELFFGEGSRLTVL.

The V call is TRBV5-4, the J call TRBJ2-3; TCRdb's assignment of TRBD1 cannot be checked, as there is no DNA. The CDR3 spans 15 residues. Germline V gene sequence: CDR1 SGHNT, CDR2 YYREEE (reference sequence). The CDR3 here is CASSSRDSPTDTQYF.

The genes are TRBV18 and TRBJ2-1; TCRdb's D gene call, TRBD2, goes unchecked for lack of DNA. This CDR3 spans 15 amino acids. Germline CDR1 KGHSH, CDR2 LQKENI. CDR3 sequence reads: CASSPPLAGLNEQFF.

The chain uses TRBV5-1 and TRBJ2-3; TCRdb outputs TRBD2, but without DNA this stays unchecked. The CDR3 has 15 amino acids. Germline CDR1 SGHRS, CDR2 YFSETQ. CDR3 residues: CASSPGLAVTDTQYF.

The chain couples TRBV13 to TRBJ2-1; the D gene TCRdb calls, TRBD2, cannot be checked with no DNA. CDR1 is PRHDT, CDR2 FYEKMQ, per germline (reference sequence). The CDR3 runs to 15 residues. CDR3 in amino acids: CASSPFSGAINEQFF.

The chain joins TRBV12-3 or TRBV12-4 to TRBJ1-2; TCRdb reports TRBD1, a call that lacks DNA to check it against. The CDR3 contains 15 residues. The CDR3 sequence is CASSLDGTGGYGYTF.

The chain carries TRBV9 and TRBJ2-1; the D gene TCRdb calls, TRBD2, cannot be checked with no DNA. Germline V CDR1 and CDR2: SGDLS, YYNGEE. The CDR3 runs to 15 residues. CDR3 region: CASSVEAGPYNEQFF.